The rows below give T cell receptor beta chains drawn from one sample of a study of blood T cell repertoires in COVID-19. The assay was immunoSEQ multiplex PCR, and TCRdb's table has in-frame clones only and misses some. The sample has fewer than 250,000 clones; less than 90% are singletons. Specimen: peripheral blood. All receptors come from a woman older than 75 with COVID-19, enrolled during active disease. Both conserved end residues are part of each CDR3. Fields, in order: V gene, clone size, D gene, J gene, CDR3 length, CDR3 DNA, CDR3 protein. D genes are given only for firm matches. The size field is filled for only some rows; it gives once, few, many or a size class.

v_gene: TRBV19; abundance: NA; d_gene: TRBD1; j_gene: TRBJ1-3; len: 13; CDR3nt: TGTGCCAGCGACAGGGCGGCTGGAAACACCATATATTTT; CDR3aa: CASDRAAGNTIYF
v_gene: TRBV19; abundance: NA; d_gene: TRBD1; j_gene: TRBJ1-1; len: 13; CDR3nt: TGTGCCAGTAGTCCCCGGGACAGGGCTGAAGCTTTCTTT; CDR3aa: CASSPRDRAEAFF
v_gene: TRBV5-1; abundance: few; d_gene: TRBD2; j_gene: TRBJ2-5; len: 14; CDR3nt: TGCGCCAGCAGCTTGGCTAGCGGGGAGCAGACCCAGTACTTC; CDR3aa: CASSLASGEQTQYF
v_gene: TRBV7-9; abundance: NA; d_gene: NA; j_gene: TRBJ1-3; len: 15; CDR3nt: TGTGCCAGCAGCTTAAACAGGGTCTCAGGAAACACCATATATTTT; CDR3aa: CASSLNRVSGNTIYF
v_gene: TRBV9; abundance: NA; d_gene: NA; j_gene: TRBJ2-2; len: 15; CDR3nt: TGTGCCAGCAGCGTGGGCAGGTTAAACACCGGGGAGCTGTTTTTT; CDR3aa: CASSVGRLNTGELFF
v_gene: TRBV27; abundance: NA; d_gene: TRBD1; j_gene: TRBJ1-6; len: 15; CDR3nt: TGTGCCAGCAGTCGCGGCGACAGGGGTAATTCACCCCTCCACTTT; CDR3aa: CASSRGDRGNSPLHF
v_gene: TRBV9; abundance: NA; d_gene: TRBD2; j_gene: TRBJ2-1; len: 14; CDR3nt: TGTGCCAGCAGTCGGGGGGGCTCCTACAATGAGCAGTTCTTC; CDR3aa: CASSRGGSYNEQFF
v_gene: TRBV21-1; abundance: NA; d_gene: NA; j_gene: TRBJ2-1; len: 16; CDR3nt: TGTGCCAGCAGCGTCCTAGCGGGTACCACCTACAATGAGCAGTTCTTC; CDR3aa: CASSVLAGTTYNEQFF
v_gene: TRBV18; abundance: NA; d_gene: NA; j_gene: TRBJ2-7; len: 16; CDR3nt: TGTGCCAGCTCACCATCCGACTCGTTTTTCGGGTGGGAGCAGTACTTC; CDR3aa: CASSPSDSFFGWEQYF
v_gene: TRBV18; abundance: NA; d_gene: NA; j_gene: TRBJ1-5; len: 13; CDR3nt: TGTGCCAGCTCCTCCCTAGCCGATCAGCCCCAGCATTTT; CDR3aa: CASSSLADQPQHF
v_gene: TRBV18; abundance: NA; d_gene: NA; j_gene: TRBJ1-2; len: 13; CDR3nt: TGTGCCAGCTCACCTACAGGTTATGGTGGCTACACCTTC; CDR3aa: CASSPTGYGGYTF